This is a list of T cell receptor beta chains from one sample in a study of cytotoxic CD8 clonotypes in ibrutinib-treated CLL. Produced via immunoSEQ multiplex PCR; TCRdb's table is partial and in-frame only. The sample has more than 70,000 clones, around 75% seen once; the top ten hold nearly 5%. The sequencing used PBMCs, collected after 12 months of ibrutinib treatment. These receptors were taken from a human donor with chronic lymphocytic leukemia. CDR3s include the opening cysteine and the closing phenylalanine or tryptophan. A D gene is named only where the DNA matches it firmly. Only some rows state a clone size, as once, few, many or a class for expanded clones.

CDR3aa	CDR3nt	d_gene	abundance	v_gene	j_gene
CASRFEDNQPQHF	TGTGCCAGCAGGTTTGAGGACAATCAGCCCCAGCATTTT	NA	NA	TRBV28	TRBJ1-5
CAIRGTGRNQPQHF	TGTGCCATCAGGGGGACCGGGAGGAATCAGCCCCAGCATTTT	NA	NA	TRBV10-3	TRBJ1-5
CASSLEGGTLTDTQYF	TGTGCCAGCAGCTTAGAGGGGGGCACCCTCACAGATACGCAGTATTTT	NA	NA	TRBV7-2	TRBJ2-3
CASSPQRGGHSGNTIYF	TGTGCCAGCTCACCCCAGCGGGGGGGTCACTCTGGAAACACCATATATTTT	NA	NA	TRBV18	TRBJ1-3
CASSPNMGEQYF	TGTGCCAGCAGCCCAAACATGGGGGAGCAGTACTTC	NA	NA	TRBV14	TRBJ2-7
CASSEASSGRGGYTF	TGTGCCAGCAGTGAAGCAAGTTCGGGGCGCGGTGGCTACACCTTC	NA	NA	TRBV6-1	TRBJ1-2
CVLEATYEQYF	TGTGTCTTGGAAGCCACCTACGAGCAGTACTTC	NA	once	TRBV11-3	TRBJ2-7
CASSLSRLGAETQYF	TGTGCCAGCAGTTTATCCCGACTCGGGGCAGAGACCCAGTACTTC	NA	NA	TRBV27	TRBJ2-5
CASRLASGSGNEQFF	TGCGCCAGCAGGTTGGCTAGCGGGAGCGGCAATGAGCAGTTCTTC	TRBD2	NA	TRBV10-2	TRBJ2-1
CASSGQGQQPQHF	TGTGCCAGCAGTGGGCAGGGTCAGCAGCCCCAGCATTTT	NA	few	TRBV6-5	TRBJ1-5
CASSSHVGPYEQYF	TGTGCCAGCAGCTCCCACGTGGGCCCCTACGAGCAGTACTTC	NA	NA	TRBV9	TRBJ2-7
CASSLGAGTGDLSYEQYF	TGCGCCAGCAGCTTGGGGGCCGGCACAGGGGACCTCTCCTACGAGCAGTACTTC	TRBD1	NA	TRBV5-1	TRBJ2-7
CASSLLGSRGDTEAFF	TGTGCCAGCAGCCTACTTGGGTCCCGAGGGGACACTGAAGCTTTCTTT	NA	NA	TRBV11-2	TRBJ1-1
CASSLGDHRGRYEKLFF	TGTGCCAGCAGCTTAGGGGACCACAGGGGGCGTTATGAAAAACTGTTTTTT	TRBD1	NA	TRBV7-9	TRBJ1-4
CASSPQSTGLTNYGYTF	TGTGCCAGCAGCCCGCAAAGCACGGGACTCACTAACTATGGCTACACCTTC	NA	NA	TRBV4-2	TRBJ1-2
CASSLLGKGLGYEQYF	TGTGCCAGCAGCTTGCTTGGAAAGGGTCTCGGCTACGAGCAGTACTTC	NA	NA	TRBV5-6	TRBJ2-7
CASSVEGEQTQYF	TGTGCCAGCAGCGTAGAGGGAGAACAGACCCAGTACTTC	NA	NA	TRBV9	TRBJ2-5
CASSLVVGSNEQYF	TGTGCCAGCAGCTTAGTGGTAGGGAGCAACGAGCAGTACTTC	NA	NA	TRBV7-2	TRBJ2-7
CASSPQTSGRFTDTQYF	TGTGCCAGCTCACCCCAGACTAGCGGGAGGTTTACAGATACGCAGTATTTT	TRBD2	NA	TRBV18	TRBJ2-3
CASSRTYEQYF	TGTGCCAGCAGCCGGACCTACGAGCAGTACTTC	NA	NA	TRBV28	TRBJ2-7
CASSSGTGVNEQFF	TGTGCCAGTAGTAGCGGGACAGGGGTCAATGAGCAGTTCTTC	TRBD1	NA	TRBV19	TRBJ2-1
CASSAGQAGEKLFF	TGTGCCAGCAGCGCGGGACAGGCAGGAGAAAAACTGTTTTTT	TRBD1	NA	TRBV7-9	TRBJ1-4
CASSSSRDGNQAFF	TGTGCCAGCAGCTCGTCCCGGGACGGGAATCAAGCTTTCTTT	NA	NA	TRBV5-4	TRBJ1-1
CASTQQTGGGQPQHF	TGTGCCAGTACCCAACAAACAGGGGGTGGTCAGCCCCAGCATTTT	TRBD1	once	TRBV19	TRBJ1-5
CASSTNAPAARVRGTYGYTF	TGTGCCAGCAGTACAAATGCCCCGGCAGCACGAGTCCGAGGGACCTATGGCTACACCTTC	NA	NA	TRBV27	TRBJ1-2
CASSLAGEDGYTF	TGCGCCAGCAGCTTGGCGGGAGAGGATGGCTACACCTTC	NA	NA	TRBV5-1	TRBJ1-2
CASSSQWGGMDEQYF	TGTGCCAGCAGCTCCCAGTGGGGGGGGATGGACGAGCAGTACTTC	TRBD2	few	TRBV7-2	TRBJ2-7
CASSHSSYEQYF	TGTGCCAGCAGCCACTCCTCCTACGAGCAGTACTTC	NA	once	TRBV6-6	TRBJ2-7
CASSPPKRERDEQYF	TGTGCCAGCAGCCCCCCAAAGCGGGAGAGGGACGAGCAGTACTTC	TRBD2	once	TRBV9	TRBJ2-7
CASGQGANTEAFF	TGTGCCAGCGGACAGGGTGCGAACACTGAAGCTTTCTTT	TRBD1	once	TRBV18	TRBJ1-1
CASSPGQGQETQYF	TGTGCCAGCAGCCCTGGACAGGGCCAAGAGACCCAGTACTTC	TRBD1	NA	TRBV7-3	TRBJ2-5
CASSRREREQFF	TGTGCCAGCAGCCGGCGGGAGCGGGAGCAGTTCTTC	TRBD2	NA	TRBV7-9	TRBJ2-1
CAGTVTGNTIYF	TGTGCCGGGACAGTCACTGGAAACACCATATATTTT	TRBD1	NA	TRBV30	TRBJ1-3
CASSLWSPQGISGNTIYF	TGTGCCAGCTCCCTTTGGTCACCCCAGGGGATCTCTGGAAACACCATATATTTT	NA	NA	TRBV18	TRBJ1-3
CASSFLGLGSGNTIYF	TGTGCCAGCAGCTTTCTCGGTTTGGGCTCTGGAAACACCATATATTTT	NA	NA	TRBV11-2	TRBJ1-3
CASSLARGAPYNEQFF	TGTGCCAGCAGCTTAGCGCGGGGGGCCCCCTACAATGAGCAGTTCTTC	TRBD2	NA	TRBV7-8	TRBJ2-1
CSVRAGDTQYF	TGCAGCGTTAGGGCGGGAGATACGCAGTATTTT	NA	NA	TRBV29-1	TRBJ2-3
CASSGGPYEQYF	TGTGCCAGCAGCGGGGGTCCCTACGAGCAGTACTTC	NA	NA	TRBV7-9	TRBJ2-7
CASSLLPGGSDGELFF	TGTGCCAGCAGTTTGTTGCCAGGGGGCTCGGACGGGGAGCTGTTTTTT	TRBD1	NA	TRBV28	TRBJ2-2
CASSPTAGGDYGYTF	TGTGCCAGCTCACCAACCGCTGGGGGGGACTATGGCTACACCTTC	NA	NA	TRBV18	TRBJ1-2